These 20 T cell receptor beta chains share one sample of origin, sequenced in a study of CD8 T cells in Susac syndrome. Random hexamers were used to reverse transcribe the RNA input (0.5 to 1 ug). TCRdb redid the calling of the immunoSEQ multiplex PCR reads with MiXCR, one entry per CDR3 protein. Seen here are more than 85,000 distinct CDR3 sequences, roughly 95% observed once, and the top ten hold 0.09% to 0.1%. Sample: CD4+ T cells from PBMCs. The receptor source for this set is a human donor in good health.

The rearrangement uses TRBV6-6 and TRBJ2-5; 8 bases align to TRBD2. This CDR3 region has 16 residues. Germline trimming cut 2 bases from V and 1 base from J; bases unmatched to any gene: 6. The germline V gene encodes CDR1 MNHNY and CDR2 SVGAGI (reference sequence). The CDR3 reads CASSYRASGPQETQYF. CDR3 sequence (DNA): TGTGCCAGCAGTTACAGGGCTAGCGGGCCCCAAGAGACCCAGTACTTC.

The V call is TRBV6-6, the J call TRBJ1-6; no clear D gene. The germline V gene encodes CDR1 MNHNY and CDR2 SVGAGI (reference sequence). Trimming removed 1 base at V and 10 bases at J, with 14 bases between. The CDR3 is 15 residues long. The CDR3 coding sequence is TGTGCCAGCAGTTACTATCCGGGATCGGGGTCACCCCTCCACTTT. It is translated as CASSYYPGSGSPLHF.

V gene TRBV6-2 or TRBV6-3 combines with J gene TRBJ1-1; D remains ambiguous. Looked up from germline, CDR1 is MNHEY and CDR2 is SVGEGT. The CDR3 runs to 11 residues. V dropped 8 bases and J dropped 5 bases, with 9 bases sitting between them. The CDR3 spells CASSHQTEAFF. As DNA, the CDR3 is TGTGCCAGCTCCCACCAAACTGAAGCTTTCTTT.

The chain combines TRBV19 with TRBJ1-5; perhaps TRBD1 as D (6 bases). Germline assignment: CDR1 LNHDA and CDR2 SQIVND (reference sequence). V gave up 10 bases and J gave up 5 bases, with 15 bases separating them. The CDR3 length is 13 residues. The CDR3 is CATSPYRDQPQHF. CDR3 coding DNA: TGTGCCACCAGCCCCTACAGGGATCAGCCCCAGCATTTT.

Only one count was recorded for this clonotype. The chain recombines TRBV2 with TRBJ2-1, with 11 bases matching TRBD2. V gave up 6 bases and J gave up 4 bases; unmatched junction bases: 5. This CDR3 spans 15 amino acids. Germline V CDR1 and CDR2: SNHLY, FYNNEI. The CDR3, as DNA: TGTGCCAGCAGCTTTAGCGGGGGGGGGTACAATGAGCAGTTCTTC. Its protein product is CASSFSGGGYNEQFF. The variable domain in full, with the rest retrieved from reference TRBV2 and TRBJ2-1, is EPEVTQTPSHQVTQMGQEVILRCVPISNHLYFYWYRQILGQKVEFLVSFYNNEISEKSEIFDDQFSVERPDGSNFTLKIRSTKLEDSAMYFCASSFSGGGYNEQFFGPGTRLTVL.

The chain links TRBV3-1 to TRBJ2-3; TRBD1 aligns across 8 bases. CDR3 length equals 14 residues. CDR1 and CDR2 from the germline V gene are LGHDT and YNNKEL (reference sequence). Germline trimming cut 6 bases from V and 6 bases from J; bases unmatched to any gene: 8. CDR3 in amino acids: CASSQTGDGDTQYF. CDR3 nucleotides: TGTGCCAGCAGTCAGACAGGGGACGGGGATACGCAGTATTTT.

This rearrangement joins TRBV18 to TRBJ2-4, with 8 bases lining up with TRBD1. The CDR3 is 14 residues long. CDR1 and CDR2 (germline): KGHSH, LQKENI. V was clipped by 3 bases and J by 6 bases; unmatched bases: 4. As DNA, the CDR3 is TGTGCCAGCTCACCTGACAGGGGATCAAACATTCAGTACTTC. Encoded protein: CASSPDRGSNIQYF.

The chain recombines TRBV6-5 with TRBJ2-2; 8 bases agree with TRBD1. The CDR3 covers 15 residues. Trimming took 5 bases from V and 5 from J; bases not matched to a gene: 7. Per germline, CDR1 MNHEY and CDR2 SVGAGI. This chain's CDR3 is CASSPGGLGTGELFF. CDR3 coding DNA: TGTGCCAGCAGTCCAGGGGGCCTTGGGACCGGGGAGCTGTTTTTT.

This chain connects TRBV7-2 to TRBJ2-3; 9 positions match TRBD1. The junction had 5 bases not matched to a gene; V was cut back by 5 bases and J by 2 bases. Germline lookup yields CDR1 SGHTA and CDR2 FQGNSA. CDR3 length: 15 residues. Here the CDR3 reads CASSATGGSTDTQYF. DNA of the CDR3: TGTGCCAGCAGCGCGACAGGGGGTTCCACAGATACGCAGTATTTT.

This clonotype was seen only once. This rearrangement joins TRBV6-6 to TRBJ2-1, with 9 bases that match TRBD1. The CDR3 runs to 16 residues. After removal of 5 bases from V and 4 bases from J, the junction contained 9 bases not matched to a gene. Germline-derived CDR1 and CDR2 are MNHNY and SVGAGI (reference sequence). The CDR3 loop is CASSPTTGTGYNEQFF. The DNA of the CDR3 is TGTGCCAGCAGTCCAACTACCGGGACAGGGTACAATGAGCAGTTCTTC.

The rearrangement uses TRBV6-5 and TRBJ1-3, with D possibly TRBD1 on 6 matching bases. The V end was cut by 0 bases, the J end by 1 base, with 10 bases between. This CDR3 comprises 16 residues. The germline V gene encodes CDR1 MNHEY and CDR2 SVGAGI. CDR3 protein: CASSYSTGASGNTIYF. The CDR3 nucleotides are TGTGCCAGCAGTTACTCGACAGGAGCTTCTGGAAACACCATATATTTT.

V usage is TRBV2 and J usage is TRBJ2-7; possibly TRBD1 for D (6 bases). From germline, CDR1 is SNHLY and CDR2 FYNNEI. The V gene lost 2 bases and the J gene lost 3 bases, with 8 bases spanning the gap. The CDR3 has 13 residues. The CDR3 here is CASSEQGLYEQYF. As DNA, the CDR3 is TGTGCCAGCAGTGAACAGGGGCTCTACGAGCAGTACTTC.

The chain couples TRBV20-1 to TRBJ1-6; D uncertain. The CDR3 runs to 13 residues. V was clipped by 6 bases and J by 5 bases, with 11 bases between them. Germline-derived CDR1 and CDR2 are DFQATT and SNEGSKA (reference sequence). CDR3 region: CSAPKGNNSPLHF. In DNA, the CDR3 is TGCAGTGCCCCCAAGGGAAATAATTCACCCCTCCACTTT.

This CDR3 is CASSQRGPGELFF. In DNA form, the CDR3 reads TGTGCCAGCAGCCAACGGGGACCCGGGGAGCTGTTTTTT. This chain links TRBV3-1 with TRBJ2-2; D may correspond to TRBD1 or TRBD2 (5 bases each). This CDR3 has 13 residues. The ends were cut back, 2 bases at V and 6 bases at J, with 7 bases in the middle. Germline CDR1 LGHDT, CDR2 YNNKEL (reference sequence).

This clonotype was seen once. The chain couples TRBV7-2 to TRBJ2-7; 12 positions match TRBD2. V trimming: 5 bases; J trimming: 6 bases; junction bases outside the gene matches: 5. CDR1 SGHTA and CDR2 FQGNSA come from the germline V gene. This CDR3 is 14 amino acids long. The CDR3 DNA is TGTGCCAGCAGCCGGACTAGCGGGACAGTCGAGCAGTACTTC. Its protein is CASSRTSGTVEQYF.

This CDR3 reads CASSFDLVYNEQFF. The CDR3 region has the DNA TGTGCCAGCAGCTTTGACCTGGTATACAATGAGCAGTTCTTC. The J gene is TRBJ2-1, the V gene TRBV7-9; no reliable D call. Germline assignment: CDR1 SEHNR and CDR2 FQNEAQ (reference sequence). V shed 3 bases and J shed 4 bases, with 10 bases lying between them. CDR3 length equals 14 residues.

The V and J genes are TRBV7-9 and TRBJ2-5, with D perhaps matching TRBD2 (5 bases). Germline values: CDR1 SEHNR, CDR2 FQNEAQ (reference sequence). This CDR3 comprises 15 residues. V shed 5 bases and J shed 5 bases, with 18 bases lying between them. For the CDR3, the DNA is TGTGCCAGCAGCCAGCGGCAGATAACTTCGGAGACCCAGTACTTC. Translating gives CASSQRQITSETQYF. The full variable domain, completed using reference TRBV7-9 and TRBJ2-5, is DTGVSQNPRHKITKRGQNVTFRCDPISEHNRLYWYRQTLGQGPEFLTYFQNEAQLEKSRLLSDRFSAERPKGSFSTLEIQRTEQGDSAMYLCASSQRQITSETQYFGPGTRLLVL.

The chain joins TRBV3-1 to TRBJ2-1; TRBD2 aligns across 8 bases. Germline V gives CDR1 LGHDT, CDR2 YNNKEL (reference sequence). V lost 1 base to trimming and J lost 2 bases; unmatched junction nucleotides: 4. The CDR3 runs to 16 residues. The CDR3 region is CASSQARAGAYNEQFF. The CDR3 DNA is TGTGCCAGCAGCCAAGCTAGAGCGGGGGCCTACAATGAGCAGTTCTTC.

The gene calls are TRBV10-3 and TRBJ2-1; 13 bases are shared with TRBD2. Germline trimming cut 6 bases from V and 7 bases from J; bases unmatched to any gene: 6. This CDR3 has 15 residues. CDR1 ENHRY and CDR2 SYGVKD come from the germline V gene. CDR3 in DNA: TGTGCCATCAGGATACTAGCGGGGGGGCGGAATGAGCAGTTCTTC. It codes for CAIRILAGGRNEQFF.

This clonotype was recorded only once. The rearrangement uses TRBV5-1 and TRBJ1-5; possible D gene TRBD1, 5 bases. CDR1 SGHRS and CDR2 YFSETQ come from the germline V gene. The ends were cut back, 4 bases at V and 6 bases at J, with 17 bases in the middle. This CDR3 comprises 15 residues. CDR3 region: CASSPVSGGPQPQHF. Here the CDR3 DNA reads TGCGCCAGCAGCCCGGTGTCCGGGGGTCCTCAGCCCCAGCATTTT.